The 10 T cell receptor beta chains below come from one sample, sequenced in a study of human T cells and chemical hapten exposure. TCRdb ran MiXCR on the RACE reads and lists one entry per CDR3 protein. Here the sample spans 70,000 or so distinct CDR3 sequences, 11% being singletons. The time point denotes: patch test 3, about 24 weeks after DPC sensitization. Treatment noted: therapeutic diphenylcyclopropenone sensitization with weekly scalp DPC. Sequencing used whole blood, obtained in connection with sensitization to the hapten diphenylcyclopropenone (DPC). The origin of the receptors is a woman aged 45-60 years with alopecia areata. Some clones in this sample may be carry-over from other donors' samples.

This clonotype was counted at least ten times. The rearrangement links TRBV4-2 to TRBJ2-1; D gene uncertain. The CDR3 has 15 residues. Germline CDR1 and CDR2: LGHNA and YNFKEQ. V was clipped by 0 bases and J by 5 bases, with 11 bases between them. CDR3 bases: TGTGCCAGCAGCCAAGATAGAGGAGCCAACAATGAGCAGTTCTTC. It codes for CASSQDRGANNEQFF.

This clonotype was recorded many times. CDR3: CASSLGHRDGSPLHF. CDR3 nucleotides: TGTGCCAGCAGCTTAGGTCACAGGGACGGTTCACCCCTCCACTTT. The chain uses TRBV11-2 and TRBJ1-6; possible D gene TRBD1, 6 bases. Trimming stripped 1 base from V and 9 bases from J, with 13 bases between. CDR3 length: 15 amino acids. The germline gives CDR1 SGHAT, CDR2 FQNNGV.

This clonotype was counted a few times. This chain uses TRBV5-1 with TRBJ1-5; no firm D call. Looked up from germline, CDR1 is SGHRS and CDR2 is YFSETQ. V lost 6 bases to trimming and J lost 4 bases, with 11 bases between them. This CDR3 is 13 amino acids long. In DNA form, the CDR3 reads TGCGCCAGCACCTCGACGGAGAATCAGCCCCAGCATTTT. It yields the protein CASTSTENQPQHF.

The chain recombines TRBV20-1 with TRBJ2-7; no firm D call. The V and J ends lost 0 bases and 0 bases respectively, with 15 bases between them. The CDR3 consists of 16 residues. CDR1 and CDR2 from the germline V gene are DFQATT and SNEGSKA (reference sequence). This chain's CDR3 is CSARDLETADSYEQYF. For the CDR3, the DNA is TGCAGTGCTAGAGATCTAGAGACGGCTGACTCCTACGAGCAGTACTTC.

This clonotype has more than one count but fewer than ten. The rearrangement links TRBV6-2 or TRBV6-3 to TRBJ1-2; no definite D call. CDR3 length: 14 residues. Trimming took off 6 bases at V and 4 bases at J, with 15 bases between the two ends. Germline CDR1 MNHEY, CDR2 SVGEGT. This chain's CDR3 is CASSLDGNSYGYTF. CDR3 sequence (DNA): TGTGCCAGCAGCTTGGACGGGAACTCCTATGGCTACACCTTC.

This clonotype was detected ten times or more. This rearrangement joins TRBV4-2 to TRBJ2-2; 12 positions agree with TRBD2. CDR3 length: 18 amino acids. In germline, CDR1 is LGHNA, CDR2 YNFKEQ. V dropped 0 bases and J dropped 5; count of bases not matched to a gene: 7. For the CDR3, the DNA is TGTGCCAGCAGCCAAGAAATTGAACTAGCGGGGGGAACCGGGGAGCTGTTTTTT. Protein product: CASSQEIELAGGTGELFF.

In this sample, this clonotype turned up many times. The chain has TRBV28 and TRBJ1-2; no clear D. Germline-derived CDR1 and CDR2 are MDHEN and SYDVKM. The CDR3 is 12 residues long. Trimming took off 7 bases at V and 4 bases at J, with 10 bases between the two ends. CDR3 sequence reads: CASNEGVYGYTF. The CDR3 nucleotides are TGTGCCAGCAACGAGGGAGTCTATGGCTACACCTTC.

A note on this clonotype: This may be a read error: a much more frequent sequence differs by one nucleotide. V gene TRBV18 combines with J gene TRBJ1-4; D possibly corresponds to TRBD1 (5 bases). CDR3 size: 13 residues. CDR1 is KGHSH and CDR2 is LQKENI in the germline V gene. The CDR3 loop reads CASSPQGAENLFF. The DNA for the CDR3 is TGTGCCAGCTCACCTCAAGGGGCCGAAAATCTGTTTTTT.

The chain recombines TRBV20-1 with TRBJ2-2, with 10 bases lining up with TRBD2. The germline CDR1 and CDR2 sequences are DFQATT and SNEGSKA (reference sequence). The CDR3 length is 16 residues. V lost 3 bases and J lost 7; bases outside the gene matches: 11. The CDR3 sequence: CSARSLAGAPYGELFF. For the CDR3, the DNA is TGCAGTGCTAGGTCCCTAGCGGGGGCCCCTTACGGGGAGCTGTTTTTT.

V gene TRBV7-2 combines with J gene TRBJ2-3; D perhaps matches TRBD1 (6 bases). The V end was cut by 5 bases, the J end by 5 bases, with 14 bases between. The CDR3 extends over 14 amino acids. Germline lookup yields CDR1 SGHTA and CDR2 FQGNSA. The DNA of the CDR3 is TGTGCCAGCAGCCCCTCAGGGGTGGGAGATACGCAGTATTTT. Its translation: CASSPSGVGDTQYF.